The 16 T cell receptor beta chains below were found in one sample sequenced in a study of blood T cell repertoires in COVID-19. The assay was immunoSEQ multiplex PCR, and TCRdb's table has in-frame clones only and misses some. The top ten hold around 1.6% of the sample, which has under 400,000 clones, more than 70% seen once. The sequenced sample consisted of peripheral blood. These TCRs come from a woman in her 30s with COVID-19, enrolled during active disease.

This clone showed up many times. The rearrangement joins TRBV28 to TRBJ1-4, with 7 bases matching TRBD1. The CDR3 is 15 residues long. Germline loops: CDR1 MDHEN, CDR2 SYDVKM. J gave up 8 bases and V 6 bases, and 12 bases lay outside the gene matches. The CDR3 sequence: CASRKQGKWFEKLFF. CDR3 nucleotide sequence: TGTGCCAGCAGGAAACAGGGGAAATGGTTCGAAAAACTGTTTTTT.

This CDR3 is CASSSLTGLGTEAFF. The CDR3 DNA sequence: TGTGCCAGCAGTTCCCTGACAGGGTTGGGCACTGAAGCTTTCTTT. The rearrangement joins TRBV27 to TRBJ1-1; 7 bases fit TRBD1. Germline-derived CDR1 and CDR2 are MNHEY and SMNVEV (reference sequence). This CDR3 has 15 amino acids. Trimming took 4 bases from V and 4 from J; bases not matched to a gene: 9.

This clone was found many times. This chain uses TRBV7-8 with TRBJ1-5; 10 bases map to TRBD1. V dropped 3 bases and J dropped 3; count of bases not matched to a gene: 2. There are 15 residues in the CDR3. The germline V gene has CDR1 SGHVS and CDR2 FQNEAQ. The CDR3 sequence: CASSLGTGDNQPQHF. The CDR3 DNA follows: TGTGCCAGCAGCTTGGGGACAGGGGACAATCAGCCCCAGCATTTT.

V usage is TRBV24-1 and J usage is TRBJ2-3; D might be TRBD1 (5 bases). The germline CDR1 and CDR2 sequences are KGHDR and SFDVKD. Trimming took 3 bases from V and 0 from J, leaving 12 bases between them. The length of the CDR3 is 16 residues. CDR3: CATSDRRGSSTDTQYF. CDR3 nucleotides: TGTGCCACCAGTGATCGTAGGGGTAGTAGCACAGATACGCAGTATTTT.

CDR3 sequence: CASSPTGTQNTEAFF. For the CDR3, the DNA is TGTGCCAGCAGCCCAACCGGGACACAGAACACTGAAGCTTTCTTT. The chain couples TRBV9 to TRBJ1-1; tentatively, D is TRBD1 (6 bases). The V end lost 4 bases, the J end lost 1 base, and 14 bases lay between the germline ends. The length of the CDR3 is 15 residues. Germline CDR1 and CDR2: SGDLS and YYNGEE.

V gene TRBV4-1 combines with J gene TRBJ1-2, with D perhaps TRBD1 (6 bases). The CDR3 loop spans 16 amino acids. Germline assignment: CDR1 MGHRA and CDR2 YSYEKL. Trimming shortened V by 0 bases and J by 0 bases, and 11 bases separated the two germline ends. In nucleotides, the CDR3 is TGCGCCAGCAGCCAAGATTGGCAGGGGACTAACTATGGCTACACCTTC. Translated, it gives CASSQDWQGTNYGYTF.

This clone was recorded once. V usage is TRBV7-8 and J usage is TRBJ1-5, with 11 nucleotides matching TRBD1. This CDR3 contains 15 residues. Germline loops: CDR1 SGHVS, CDR2 FQNEAQ. J lost 4 bases, V lost 5 bases, and 4 bases had no gene match. DNA of the CDR3: TGTGCCAGCAGCCCCGGGACAGGGGGGAATCAGCCCCAGCATTTT. This codes for CASSPGTGGNQPQHF.

The chain carries TRBV15 and TRBJ1-5, with 8 positions matching TRBD1. Germline V lookup: CDR1 LNHNV, CDR2 YYDKDF (reference sequence). The CDR3 has 15 amino acids. The V gene end was trimmed by 8 bases and the J gene end by 6 bases; junction bases not matched to a gene: 12. As DNA, the CDR3 is TGTGCCACCTCGGTTGACAGGGGAAGGGTTCAGCCCCAGCATTTT. Its protein product is CATSVDRGRVQPQHF. Together with reference TRBV15 and TRBJ1-5, the CDR3 gives the full variable domain: DAMVIQNPRYQVTQFGKPVTLSCSQTLNHNVMYWYQQKSSQAPKLLFHYYDKDFNNEADTPDNFQSRRPNTSFCFLDIRSPGLGDTAMYLCATSVDRGRVQPQHFGDGTRLSIL.

V usage is TRBV11-3 and J usage is TRBJ2-5, with D perhaps matching TRBD1 (5 bases). Germline CDR1 is SGHNT and CDR2 is YENEEA. The ends were cut back, 0 bases at V and 2 bases at J, with 10 bases in the middle. The CDR3 runs to 15 residues. The CDR3 coding sequence is TGTGCCAGCAGCTTAGAAGGGGCCCTACAAGAGACCCAGTACTTC. The encoded protein is CASSLEGALQETQYF.

This clone was seen only a few times. The chain links TRBV5-6 to TRBJ1-2; TRBD1 matches 7 bases. The germline CDR1 and CDR2 sequences are SGHDT and YYEEEE. This CDR3 spans 13 amino acids. Trimming at V came to 5 bases and at J to 4 bases, leaving 5 bases not matched to a gene. The CDR3 here is CASRLTGSYGYTF. CDR3 bases: TGTGCCAGCAGACTGACAGGGAGCTATGGCTACACCTTC.

The chain carries TRBV28 and TRBJ2-2; 8 bases map to TRBD2. V shed 5 bases, J shed 1 base, and the junction held 6 bases outside the gene matches. In germline, CDR1 is MDHEN, CDR2 SYDVKM. The CDR3 runs 16 residues. CDR3 in DNA: TGTGCCAGCAGTAATCGGGGGGGTAAGAACACCGGGGAGCTGTTTTTT. Protein product: CASSNRGGKNTGELFF. Complete variable domain (other parts from reference TRBV28 and TRBJ2-2): DVKVTQSSRYLVKRTGEKVFLECVQDMDHENMFWYRQDPGLGLRLIYFSYDVKMKEKGDIPEGYSVSREKKERFSLILESASTNQTSMYLCASSNRGGKNTGELFFGEGSRLTVL.

The rearrangement joins TRBV5-4 to TRBJ2-2; 7 bases map to TRBD1. This CDR3 is 16 amino acids long. In germline, CDR1 is SGHNT, CDR2 YYREEE (reference sequence). The V and J ends lost 2 bases and 1 base, in that order; junction bases with no gene match: 5. CDR3 amino acids: CASSLKWDRNTGELFF. The CDR3 nucleotides read TGTGCCAGCAGCTTAAAGTGGGACAGGAACACCGGGGAGCTGTTTTTT.

This clone was detected once. The CDR3 region is CASRLGTDSFTYVGEQFF. The DNA of the CDR3 is TGTGCCAGCAGATTGGGGACAGATTCGTTCACCTACGTCGGTGAGCAGTTCTTC. The rearrangement links TRBV28 to TRBJ2-1; 7 bases line up with TRBD1. J lost 9 bases, V lost 6 bases, and 23 bases had no gene match. The CDR3 is 18 residues long. CDR1 MDHEN and CDR2 SYDVKM come from the germline V gene. Together with reference TRBV28 and TRBJ2-1, the CDR3 gives the full variable domain: DVKVTQSSRYLVKRTGEKVFLECVQDMDHENMFWYRQDPGLGLRLIYFSYDVKMKEKGDIPEGYSVSREKKERFSLILESASTNQTSMYLCASRLGTDSFTYVGEQFFGPGTRLTVL.

The chain joins TRBV28 to TRBJ2-5; maybe TRBD2 (7 bases). The CDR3 sequence is 15 residues long. Between the trimmed V and J ends, which lost 7 bases and 5 bases, there was a span of 20 bases. Germline lookup yields CDR1 MDHEN and CDR2 SYDVKM. This chain's CDR3 is CASTQMRGGRETQYF. The DNA for the CDR3 is TGTGCCAGCACCCAGATGAGGGGGGGCCGGGAGACCCAGTACTTC.

V is TRBV2 and J is TRBJ1-5; tentatively, D is TRBD1 (5 bases). From germline, CDR1 is SNHLY and CDR2 FYNNEI. The CDR3 is made up of 14 amino acids. Trimming removed 1 base from V and 2 bases from J, with 6 bases in between. CDR3 loop: CASSEEGRNQPQHF. CDR3 bases: TGTGCCAGCAGTGAAGAGGGGCGCAATCAGCCCCAGCATTTT.

This clone was counted a single time. V gene TRBV27 combines with J gene TRBJ2-1; 9 bases line up with TRBD2. V lost 3 bases, J lost 4 bases, and 10 bases stayed unmatched. The length of the CDR3 is 17 residues. Germline CDR1 MNHEY, CDR2 SMNVEV (reference sequence). DNA of the CDR3: TGTGCCAGCAGTTTCTTGCGGGGGGGCCTTCTATACAATGAGCAGTTCTTC. This codes for CASSFLRGGLLYNEQFF.